This record covers a single TCR beta chain. Its target is unknown. Amplification used 60 Vbeta primers and 13 Jbeta primers. Sequencing was performed with immunoSEQ multiplex PCR; in TCRdb, only in-frame clones are kept and a portion is missing. The table counts 100,000 to 150,000 clones; about 1.4% lies in the top ten. These data originate in a study of cytomegalovirus exposure and HLA in healthy donors. General observations from the study: Most of the CMV-associated TCR beta chains (in a later analysis) appeared to be HLA-restricted.

Germline assignment: CDR1 MNHEY and CDR2 SVGAGI. The V end was cut by 6 bases, the J end by 4 bases, with 15 bases between. This CDR3 comprises 14 residues. The sample consisted of PBMCs. The rearrangement links TRBV6-5 to TRBJ1-2; D possibly corresponds to TRBD1 (6 bases). The TCR comes from a woman in her thirties or forties in good health and CMV-seronegative. The CDR3 spells CASSGGRRVYGYTF. The CDR3 DNA reads TGTGCCAGCAGCGGGGGGCGGAGAGTCTATGGCTACACCTTC.